In this sample, the clone carrying this T cell receptor (beta chain) turned up a few times. These data are taken from a study of shared clonotypes between healthy human individuals. Study at large: For every donor, three CD4 naive, three CD4 memory, two CD8 naive and one CD8 memory plates were used.

Clones were sequenced by immunoSEQ multiplex PCR, and TCRdb holds only the in-frame ones, with some missing. The repertoire includes some 1,100,000 clones, 70% to 80% of them detected once, and under 0.6% sits in the top ten. CDR1 is MDHEN and CDR2 is SYDVKM in the germline V gene. V was trimmed by 8 bases and J by 3 bases, leaving 12 bases between them. The CDR3 totals 13 residues. The chain is built from TRBV28 and TRBJ2-3; D is possibly TRBD1 or TRBD2 (5 bases each). The TCR originated in a man between 18 and 29 years old in good health. Some clones in this sample may be carry-over from other donors' samples. Sequencing was carried out using memory CD4+ T cells from PBMCs. Described subset: CD45RA-negative fraction. The DNA of the CDR3 is TGTGCCAGCCCGTTGGGGGAGACAGATACGCAGTATTTT. Its protein product is CASPLGETDTQYF.